Sequencing of this TCR beta chain was carried out in a study of blood T cell repertoires in COVID-19. Study background: The United States, Italy and Spain supplied acute and convalescent COVID-19 samples. T cells, B-cell-depleted T cells, or PBMCs supplied cDNA or gDNA.

Germline trimming cut 2 bases from V and 1 base from J; bases unmatched to any gene: 2. The length of the CDR3 is 14 residues. Per the germline V gene, CDR1 is SEHNR and CDR2 is FQNEAQ (reference sequence). Original data processing: How many nucleated cells were present was estimated from reference gene primer amplification. Measured with immunoSEQ multiplex PCR; TCRdb has only the in-frame clones, and not every one. V and J calls and clone size are given by that table; D and trimming were obtained from the DNA. The data hold about 220,000 clones, with 70% to 90% observed a single time. The genes are TRBV7-9 and TRBJ2-7; 7 nucleotides agree with TRBD2. The TCR was taken from a human donor in a cohort sampled during active COVID-19. Source material: peripheral blood. CDR3 DNA: TGTGCCAGCAGCTTAATGGGGGGGTCCTACGAGCAGTACTTC. Its protein product is CASSLMGGSYEQYF.